These T cell receptor beta chains were read from a single sample in a study of T cells in localized non-small cell lung cancer. Measured with immunoSEQ multiplex PCR; TCRdb has only the in-frame clones, and not every one. Altogether around 55,000 clones are present, around 84% being singletons, with the ten largest covering about 16%. The sample here was PBMCs, taken before any cancer treatment. Receptor source: a female donor with stage II lung adenocarcinoma. Both conserved end residues are part of each CDR3. A D gene is named only where the DNA matches it firmly. Clone sizes are given selectively: once, few, many, or a class where the clone is expanded.

V	length	size	J	D	CDR3	DNA
TRBV5-4	15	.	TRBJ1-3	.	CASSLSGPAGNTIYF	TGTGCCAGCAGCTTGTCAGGGCCGGCTGGAAACACCATATATTTT
TRBV18	14	.	TRBJ1-1	TRBD1	CASSPSGGWTEAFF	TGTGCCAGCTCACCATCAGGGGGCTGGACTGAAGCTTTCTTT
TRBV5-6	15	.	TRBJ1-1	.	CASLDGPRMNTEAFF	TGTGCCAGCCTGGACGGACCACGCATGAACACTGAAGCTTTCTTT
TRBV2	15	.	TRBJ2-2	TRBD1	CASSRQGADTGELFF	TGTGCCAGCAGTCGACAGGGGGCGGACACCGGGGAGCTGTTTTTT
TRBV11-2	14	.	TRBJ1-1	.	CASSSFIFPQAAFF	TGTGCCAGCAGCTCGTTTATCTTCCCACAAGCGGCTTTCTTT
TRBV5-4	16	few	TRBJ2-1	.	CASSAARQGPRNEQFF	TGTGCCAGCAGCGCAGCCCGGCAGGGGCCTCGCAATGAGCAGTTCTTC
TRBV19	17	once	TRBJ1-1	.	CASSIDWSRGVNTEAFF	TGTGCCAGTAGTATAGATTGGTCCAGAGGGGTCAACACTGAAGCTTTCTTT
TRBV2	13	.	TRBJ2-5	TRBD1	CASSLQGDETQYF	TGTGCCAGCAGTCTCCAGGGGGATGAGACCCAGTACTTC
TRBV2	15	.	TRBJ2-1	TRBD2	CASSLGLAGGNEQFF	TGTGCCAGCAGTCTGGGACTAGCGGGGGGCAATGAGCAGTTCTTC
TRBV7-6	15	.	TRBJ2-1	.	CASSLAGASYNEQFF	TGTGCCAGCAGCTTAGCCGGAGCTTCCTACAATGAGCAGTTCTTC
TRBV5-1	16	.	TRBJ2-1	.	CASSLEVVRGRNEQFF	TGCGCCAGCAGCTTGGAGGTGGTTCGGGGGAGGAATGAGCAGTTCTTC
TRBV15	14	few	TRBJ2-4	TRBD2	CATYSGGLENIQYF	TGTGCCACCTATAGCGGGGGGCTGGAAAACATTCAGTACTTC
TRBV7-9	17	.	TRBJ2-3	TRBD2	CASSTSGRLAGGYTQYF	TGTGCCAGCAGCACTTCCGGGCGACTAGCGGGGGGTTATACGCAGTATTTT
TRBV27	14	.	TRBJ2-1	.	CASSSTKVRREQFF	TGTGCCAGCAGTTCGACAAAGGTTCGGCGCGAGCAGTTCTTC
TRBV2	16	.	TRBJ2-3	.	CASKLKGAHLPDTQYF	TGTGCCAGCAAGTTGAAAGGGGCTCATCTTCCAGATACGCAGTATTTT
TRBV5-1	14	few	TRBJ2-7	.	CASSLAGVSYEQYF	TGCGCCAGCAGCTTGGCGGGGGTATCCTACGAGCAGTACTTC
TRBV4-1	17	.	TRBJ2-3	TRBD2	CASSQARTSGTTDTQYF	TGCGCCAGCAGCCAGGCTAGGACTAGCGGGACGACAGATACGCAGTATTTT
TRBV21-1	15	.	TRBJ1-6	.	CASSTGRPGDSPLHF	TGTGCCAGCAGCACGGGACGCCCCGGGGATTCACCCCTCCACTTT
TRBV14	14	.	TRBJ1-3	.	CASSQFGDRNTIYF	TGTGCCAGCAGCCAATTTGGAGATAGGAACACCATATATTTT
TRBV4-1	14	.	TRBJ1-1	.	CASSQAGQNTEAFF	TGCGCCAGCAGCCAAGCGGGCCAGAACACTGAAGCTTTCTTT
TRBV5-4	16	.	TRBJ2-2	TRBD1	CASSGTGTGVGGELFF	TGTGCCAGCAGCGGAACCGGGACAGGGGTTGGCGGGGAGCTGTTTTTT
TRBV19	12	.	TRBJ1-1	.	CASSARSGPAFF	TGTGCCAGTAGTGCCAGGTCCGGACCAGCTTTCTTT
TRBV7-9	12	.	TRBJ1-2	.	CASSPSDSRYTF	TGTGCCAGCAGCCCGTCAGACAGTCGCTACACCTTC
TRBV13	16	.	TRBJ1-5	.	CASSFSGTTSNQPQHF	TGTGCCAGCAGCTTTAGCGGGACAACGAGCAATCAGCCCCAGCATTTT
TRBV10-1	13	.	TRBJ1-5	.	CASSDRENQPQHF	TGCGCCAGCAGTGATCGGGAAAATCAGCCCCAGCATTTT
TRBV18	15	.	TRBJ1-1	.	CASSQSPGTGGEAFF	TGTGCCAGCTCACAAAGCCCCGGGACGGGTGGTGAAGCTTTCTTT
TRBV6-1	15	.	TRBJ2-5	.	CASSEMGGGRETQYF	TGTGCCAGCAGTGAGATGGGGGGGGGCCGGGAGACCCAGTACTTC
TRBV6-5	16	.	TRBJ1-1	.	CASSYSVGFGGGEAFF	TGTGCCAGCAGTTACTCCGTGGGGTTCGGGGGTGGTGAAGCTTTCTTT
TRBV5-4	16	.	TRBJ2-7	.	CASSLVSGAGPYEQYF	TGTGCCAGCAGCTTGGTTTCCGGGGCTGGGCCGTACGAGCAGTACTTC
TRBV5-1	14	medium-sized	TRBJ1-2	.	CASSFNQGSYGYTF	TGCGCCAGCAGCTTTAATCAGGGGAGCTATGGCTACACCTTC
TRBV6-5	12	.	TRBJ1-1	.	CASSRPRTEAFF	TGTGCCAGCAGTAGACCCCGGACTGAAGCTTTCTTT
TRBV4-2	15	.	TRBJ2-1	.	CASSQDRRGWDEQFF	TGTGCCAGCAGCCAAGATCGAAGGGGTTGGGATGAGCAGTTCTTC
TRBV19	15	.	TRBJ1-1	.	CASSISAAGNTEAFF	TGTGCCAGTAGTATATCGGCCGCTGGGAACACTGAAGCTTTCTTT
TRBV11-2	15	.	TRBJ1-1	TRBD1	CASSLGTGGFTEAFF	TGTGCCAGCAGCTTGGGGACAGGGGGATTCACTGAAGCTTTCTTT
TRBV4-1	12	once	TRBJ1-2	.	CASRGGNYGYTF	TGCGCCAGCCGGGGAGGGAACTATGGCTACACCTTC
TRBV27	14	.	TRBJ2-3	TRBD1	CASSSRTGLDTQYF	TGTGCCAGCAGTTCTCGGACAGGGCTAGATACGCAGTATTTT
TRBV7-9	15	once	TRBJ2-5	TRBD1	CASSIWTGNQETQYF	TGTGCCAGCAGCATCTGGACAGGGAACCAAGAGACCCAGTACTTC
TRBV7-8	15	.	TRBJ2-5	TRBD1	CASSLDRQGEETQYF	TGTGCCAGCAGCTTAGACCGACAGGGGGAAGAGACCCAGTACTTC
TRBV2	18	.	TRBJ2-2	TRBD1	CASSVSLNGDRFPGELFF	TGTGCCAGCAGTGTCTCCCTCAACGGGGACAGATTCCCCGGGGAGCTGTTTTTT
TRBV6-6	12	.	TRBJ1-2	.	CASRRGPYGYTF	TGTGCCAGCAGAAGAGGCCCCTATGGCTACACCTTC
TRBV6-5	14	.	TRBJ1-6	.	CASSYRRDNSPLHF	TGTGCCAGCAGTTATCGGCGGGACAATTCACCCCTCCACTTT
TRBV18	16	.	TRBJ2-3	TRBD2	CASSPQSSGLTDTQYF	TGTGCCAGCTCACCACAGTCTAGCGGGCTCACAGATACGCAGTATTTT